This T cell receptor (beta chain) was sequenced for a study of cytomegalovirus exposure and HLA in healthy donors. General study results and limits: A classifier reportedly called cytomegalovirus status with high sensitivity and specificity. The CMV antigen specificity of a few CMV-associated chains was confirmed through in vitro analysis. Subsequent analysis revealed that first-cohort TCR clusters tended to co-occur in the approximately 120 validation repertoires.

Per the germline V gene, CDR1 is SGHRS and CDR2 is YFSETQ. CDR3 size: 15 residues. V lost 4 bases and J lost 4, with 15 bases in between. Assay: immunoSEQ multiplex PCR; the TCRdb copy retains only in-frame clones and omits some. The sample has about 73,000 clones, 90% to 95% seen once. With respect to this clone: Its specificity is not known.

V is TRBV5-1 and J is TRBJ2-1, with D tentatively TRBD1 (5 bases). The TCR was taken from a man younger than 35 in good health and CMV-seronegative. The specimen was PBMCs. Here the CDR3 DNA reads TGCGCCAGCAGCCCCTCATTAGGGGAATACAATGAGCAGTTCTTC. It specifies CASSPSLGEYNEQFF.